Detailed here is one T cell receptor beta chain. Its antigen is unknown. No base-level quality is on record; no much larger clone is a single base apart. The sample belongs to a study of cytomegalovirus exposure and HLA in healthy donors (dated by TCRdb to the late 2010s). About the investigation overall: An earlier analysis of 587 of the donors reported approximately 300 Gb of sequence data and some 120 million unique TCR beta sequences from around 200 million T cells. An early release that covered more than 550 HLA-typed donors contained about 290 gigabases of sequencing data and 85 million to 100 million unique TCR sequences. Of the approximately 400 genotyped donors, approximately 83% fell in the genetic ancestry cluster associated with self-reported Caucasian donors. The study aimed to test whether signatures of past pathogen exposure could be identified by cataloging public T cell receptors. The study profiled the T cell repertoires of 500 to 800 subjects by immunosequencing and related them to cytomegalovirus serostatus. A separate validation cohort of over 95 different subjects was used in addition to the approximately 700-subject first cohort. To predict cytomegalovirus infection status, the study combined high-throughput TCR immunosequencing, statistical association of individual TCRs with disease status, and machine learning. A later analysis re-examined previously published TCR beta repertoires from more than 600 donors and added high-resolution HLA genotyping to investigate patterns of TCR occurrence. Rather than using new phenotypic data, the later analysis identified candidate immune exposures from TCR beta sequences and from how often those sequences occurred across donors. In an earlier analysis of about 590 of the donors, high-throughput TCR beta sequencing was used to judge whether each TCR beta V gene segment behaved as functional or pseudogenic. Donor age, sex, ethnicity and CMV serostatus were collected together with the repertoire data. In a later genetic analysis, genome-wide SNP genotypes for about 60% of the 666 donors were used, and that subset was treated as a discovery cohort. Every discovery cohort repertoire had been produced on one sequencing platform. HLA typing included class I and class II loci at four-digit resolution. Typing coverage varied by locus: about 620-630 donors for A, B, C, DRB1 and DQB1; under 550 for DQA1; over 600 for DPA1; roughly 450 for DPB1. Several DR-DQ haplotypes were handled as single units for association and clustering because linkage in the cohort was strong. Among a few hundred genotyped donors of the cohort, an average of approximately 240,000 unique TCR beta nucleotide sequences were sequenced per donor, roughly 18% of them non-productive.

The cohort was made up of 500 to 850 healthy bone marrow donors. At the time of sampling, every cohort member was nominally healthy, though immune exposures that went unrecorded were likely present. The donor tested CMV seronegative, placing the donor among the 350 to 400 seronegative members of the cohort. Each donor provided a peripheral blood sample, and peripheral blood mononuclear cells were used for TCR beta sequencing. Genomic DNA was extracted from the blood cell samples with the Qiagen DNeasy Blood Extraction Kit. The CDR3 covers 14 residues, taking in both the cysteine and the phenylalanine. This entry keeps only the CDR3 DNA: 42 bases, framed from base 1. CDR1 and CDR2 are read off the germline V gene (reference sequence) as MNHEY and SMNVEV. V is pared back by 2 bases and J by 5 bases, with 12 bases lying between the germline termini. The research as a whole found: Some IMGT-functional V segments, including TRBV6-2 and TRBV6-3, could not be distinguished by the 87-base-pair reads and were therefore excluded. CMV serostatus was the only immune exposure information available for the cohort. In a later analysis, TCR association rates were found to vary across HLA loci, with the most associated TCRs seen for DRB1 alleles and the fewest for HLA-C alleles. In both the original and validation cohorts, the classifier was reported to diagnose cytomegalovirus status with high specificity and sensitivity. This cohort had only TCR beta chains sequenced, and the lack of alpha or paired-chain data limited which features could be detected. V-gene and J-gene trimming of TCR beta chains was associated with a missense DCLRE1C variant in a later genetic analysis, and the association was replicated in an independent cohort. A later analysis reported that several top co-occurrence clusters appeared linked to parvovirus B19, influenza, CMV and Epstein-Barr virus. According to the authors, the approach could potentially be generalized to other disease states and immunological phenotypes. Because counts were too low, 15 to 20 rarely observed V segments, including chromosome 9 orphons, were excluded from the earlier analysis of some 590 of the donors. Most CMV-associated TCR beta chains appeared to be HLA-restricted in a later analysis, and the HLA associations seemed to be driven largely by CMV exposure. Linkage disequilibrium might explain the correlated functional status among segregating V segments, but an unknown experimental factor could not be excluded. Compared with the approximately 700-donor mean, donors in an Asian-associated ancestry cluster had fewer N-insertions in productive TCRs, according to a later genetic analysis. HLA typing was unavailable for some donors at each locus, so association tests used only the typed subset. In vitro tests confirmed that a few of the cytomegalovirus-associated TCR beta chains recognize cytomegalovirus antigens. Broadly in line with IMGT annotations, most TCR beta V segments showed up in productive rearrangements about 90% or about 30% of the time in an earlier analysis of roughly 590 of the donors. The study listed 164 TCR beta chains as associated with cytomegalovirus. A later analysis found that HLA-associated TCR beta chains were more clonally expanded and had lower generation probabilities than equally common non-associated chains. When HLA alleles, especially DR and DQ, strongly co-occurred, TCR associations were difficult to assign to individual alleles. In a later analysis, some 17,000 TCR beta sequences were associated with specific HLA alleles at a false discovery rate of 0.05. A further reported finding was that TCR beta sequences accurately predicted the HLA-A and HLA-B alleles for most subjects in the first cohort. A cluster of highly shared sequence variants was judged likely to represent a technical artifact of the sequencing pipeline. Across donors, most TCR sequences were observed very rarely, whereas some public TCRs were present in many individuals. Sequencing depth was assumed to be roughly uniform across donors in the presence/absence analyses, though that assumption may not hold.

The library was generated by the immunoSEQ multiplex PCR assay. The multiplex PCR relied on a mix of 60 forward primers for TCR Vbeta segments and 13 reverse primers for TCR Jbeta segments. The CDR3 region of rearranged TCR beta genes was amplified from genomic DNA by a multiplex PCR assay. Amplified TCR beta libraries were sequenced as 87-base-pair reads on the Illumina HiSeq System. On the authors' methods: In a later analysis, some 80 million unique TCR beta chains were counted across the 500 to 850 repertoires, and approximately 11 million of these chains were shared by at least two donors. Raw reads were error-corrected and collapsed into unique sequences by a nearest-neighbor algorithm in which closely related sequences were merged to remove PCR and sequencing errors. To assign V, D and J gene segments, CDR3 sequences were aligned to IMGT reference sequences. Each retained sequence needed at least a six-nucleotide match to both a V gene segment and a J gene segment. Rearrangements were classified as productive when the CDR3 lacked stop codons and remained in frame with V and J, and all other rearrangements were classified as non-productive. CDR3 was defined by IMGT convention, running from the second conserved V-encoded cysteine to the conserved J-encoded phenylalanine. The earlier analysis of 500 to 650 of the donors excluded any sequence lacking an unambiguous match to a single V gene segment. In an earlier analysis of around 590 of the donors, a V segment was called functional when productive rearrangements were above 56.7%, and segregating when the standard deviation between donors exceeded 5%. A statistical classification framework was developed to diagnose cytomegalovirus status using the catalog of TCR beta chain sequences. V and J gene assignment, in a later analysis, came from comparing TCR nucleotide sequences with IMGT/GENE-DB human TR gene sequences. Using the TCRdist pipeline, a later analysis assigned CDR3 sequences along with most-parsimonious VDJ recombination scenarios. A later analysis defined each TCR beta chain by its CDR3 amino acid sequence plus V-gene family, and excluded reads lacking a unique V-gene family. In a later analysis, 500 to 650 highly shared, low-generation-probability nucleotide sequences were removed to address suspected cross-contamination and a sequencing artifact. In a later analysis, a clonal expansion index was calculated for each public chain from normalized within-repertoire ranks of inferred template counts. In a later analysis, generation probabilities were computed using a VDJ recombination model fitted to out-of-frame rearrangements, and the results were checked against IGoR. Hypergeometric tests were used in a later analysis to score TCR-TCR, TCR-HLA and TCR-CMV co-occurrence, with a repertoire-size bias correction applied to the TCR pairs. False discovery rates were estimated in a later analysis by permuting HLA or CMV assignments 20 times. A later analysis grouped co-occurring TCRs with DBSCAN, adding TCRdist sequence similarity when clustering within HLA-allele-positive subsets. Repertoires with fewer than 30,000 or more than 120,000 public chains, plus five repertoires with anomalous nucleotide sharing, were excluded from co-occurrence clustering. In its TCRdb copy, this immuneACCESS table keeps in-frame sequences only and misses some clones. Where compared with another copy, unresolved V genes explain less than half of these, and the others have no known cause. V, J and clone size were drawn from that table, and D and trimming were deduced from the DNA. The sample table records fewer than 150,000 clones; 80% of these occur just once. The top ten clonotypes cover 5.1% of the sample.

The sequence is built from TRBV27 and TRBJ1-1; matching of 6 bases hints at TRBD1 as the D gene. The TCR originated in a male donor in good health and CMV-seronegative. The material sequenced was PBMCs. CDR3 protein: CASSLRGAWTEAFF. The nucleotide sequence reads TGTGCCAGCAGTTTACGGGGGGCTTGGACTGAAGCTTTCTTT.